These 24 T cell receptor beta chains came from one sample sequenced in a study of blood T cells in healthy people across ages (dated by TCRdb to the mid-2010s). Library generation was performed with 5' RACE. Sequencer: Illumina HiSeq 2500. A second roughly 6 to 11 cycle PCR used a sample-barcoded 5' primer and a J-beta primer mix. The public sequencing data were trimmed at Q25 with fastp and processed into clonotypes with MiXCR by TCRdb, which kept only in-frame beta chains. Duplicate CDR3 protein sequences are folded into a single record with the most common DNA and genes. The sample table holds 550,000 to 600,000 distinct CDR3 sequences, of which around 48% were seen once. The ten largest clones take up just under 25% of the sample. Sample: blood. All receptors derive from an elderly man in good health.

J is TRBJ2-5 and V is TRBV5-1, with D unresolved. The J call may not be correct, given that the DNA end is closer to TRBJ2-7. Per the germline V gene, CDR1 is SGHRS and CDR2 is YFSETQ. The CDR3 length is 10 residues. CDR3 residues: CARVDYEQYF. The CDR3 bases are TGCGCCCGGGTTGACTACGAGCAGTACTTC.

The chain employs TRBV2 and TRBJ2-5; 11 nucleotides align to TRBD1. This CDR3 is 12 amino acids long. V lost 8 bases, J lost 11 bases, and 7 bases stayed unmatched. Germline V gene sequence: CDR1 SNHLY, CDR2 FYNNEI. The CDR3 DNA reads TGTGCCAGCGTTCGGGACAGGGGGAAGCAGTACTTC. Amino acids: CASVRDRGKQYF.

J is TRBJ2-3 and V is TRBV12-5, with TRBD2 identical over 7 bases. CDR1 is LGHNT, CDR2 FRNRAP, per germline. Unmatched junction bases numbered 6, after V lost 1 base and J lost 2 bases. CDR3 length equals 16 residues. Here the CDR3 DNA reads TGTGCTAGTGGTTTGGCCGGGAGGACTCCCACAGATACGCAGTATTTT. Its translation: CASGLAGRTPTDTQYF.

This rearrangement joins TRBV5-1 to TRBJ2-3, with 14 bases matching TRBD2. V shed 4 bases, J shed 4 bases, and the junction held 11 bases outside the gene matches. This CDR3 contains 18 residues. Germline V gives CDR1 SGHRS, CDR2 YFSETQ. CDR3 amino acids: CASSLTGTSGGLADTQYF. The CDR3 coding sequence is TGCGCCAGCAGCCTAACCGGGACTAGCGGGGGCCTCGCAGATACGCAGTATTTT.

This clonotype was detected a few times. The gene calls are TRBV20-1 and TRBJ2-1, with D maybe TRBD2 (6 bases). CDR3 length: 13 amino acids. The germline gives CDR1 DFQATT, CDR2 SNEGSKA (reference sequence). V was pared by 6 bases and J by 0 bases, with 9 bases between. The CDR3 bases are TGCAGTGCCCCCGGGAGCTCCTACAATGAGCAGTTCTTC. This encodes CSAPGSSYNEQFF.

This clonotype came up a few times. The V and J genes are TRBV10-3 and TRBJ2-3; D is unresolved. The CDR3 sequence is 12 residues long. Germline V gene lookup returns CDR1 ENHRY and CDR2 SYGVKD. The V gene lost 8 bases and the J gene lost 0 bases, with 6 bases spanning the gap. The CDR3 DNA sequence: TGTGCCATCGCACCTAGCACAGATACGCAGTATTTT. Its translation: CAIAPSTDTQYF.

This clonotype was found once. The junction and the germline gene differ at one end; a read error may be behind it. V usage is TRBV2 and J usage is TRBJ1-2; D not resolved. CDR1 is SNHLY, CDR2 FYNNEI, per germline. The CDR3 has 12 residues. The CDR3 bases are TGTGCCGGCAGTGTCAGAAACTATGGCTACACCTTC. This encodes CAGSVRNYGYTF.

This clonotype was seen ten or more times. V is TRBV7-9 and J is TRBJ2-7; 8 bases map to TRBD1. Trimming took 5 bases from V and 2 from J; bases not matched to a gene: 11. The CDR3 loop spans 16 amino acids. Germline CDR1 is SEHNR and CDR2 is FQNEAQ (reference sequence). The CDR3 reads CASSAPGTGFPYEQYF. CDR3 DNA sequence: TGTGCCAGCAGCGCTCCGGGGACAGGTTTTCCCTACGAGCAGTACTTC.

This clonotype has a count of ten or more. The chain joins TRBV6-5 to TRBJ1-2, with D maybe TRBD1 (6 bases). Germline V gene lookup returns CDR1 MNHEY and CDR2 SVGAGI. The CDR3 runs to 16 residues. Trimming left V 6 bases short and J 2 bases short, with 19 bases between. Written as DNA, the CDR3 is TGTGCCAGCAGAGCCCCAGACAGGAACCTCAACTATGGCTACACCTTC. Encoded protein: CASRAPDRNLNYGYTF.

This clonotype was seen more than once but under ten times. The V and J genes are TRBV7-2 and TRBJ2-1, with D hard to call. CDR1 is SGHTA, CDR2 FQGNSA, per germline. The germline V and J ends were trimmed by 2 bases and 6 bases, with 8 bases remaining between them. The CDR3 spans 13 residues. The CDR3 region has the DNA TGTGCCAGCAGCTTAATTACCCCCAATGAGCAGTTCTTC. It encodes CASSLITPNEQFF.

Only a few counts were recorded for this clonotype. This chain links TRBV6-2 or TRBV6-3 with TRBJ2-3, with 10 bases lining up with TRBD2. The CDR3 has 17 residues. Germline values: CDR1 MNHEY, CDR2 SVGEGT. Trimming took 6 bases from V and 2 from J; bases not matched to a gene: 11. This CDR3 is CASSDPGLASNTDTQYF. In DNA, the CDR3 is TGTGCCAGCAGCGATCCGGGACTAGCGTCAAACACAGATACGCAGTATTTT.

This clonotype came up many times. This chain links TRBV6-5 with TRBJ2-1; maybe TRBD2 (5 bases). Trimming shortened V by 6 bases and J by 7 bases, and 25 bases separated the two germline ends. Germline loops: CDR1 MNHEY, CDR2 SVGAGI. This CDR3 has 17 amino acids. CDR3 DNA: TGTGCCAGCAGGTTGGGCGAGCGGTTTACCTACGGGAATGAGCAGTTCTTC. Amino acid sequence: CASRLGERFTYGNEQFF.

This clonotype was found a few times. The chain combines TRBV28 with TRBJ2-7, with a possible D match to TRBD2 (5 bases). The V end lost 5 bases, the J end lost 1 base, and 12 bases lay between the germline ends. The germline V gene has CDR1 MDHEN and CDR2 SYDVKM. The CDR3 runs 14 residues. The CDR3 nucleotides read TGTGCCAGCAGTGGACGAGAGGGTTCCTACGAGCAGTACTTC. Translated, it gives CASSGREGSYEQYF.

This clonotype was seen a few times. J is TRBJ2-7 and V is TRBV4-3; no clear D gene. This CDR3 spans 14 amino acids. The germline gives CDR1 LGHNA, CDR2 YSLEER. V was trimmed by 0 bases and J by 0 bases, leaving 6 bases between them. CDR3 nucleotide sequence: TGCGCCAGCAGCCAAGATAGTCGCTCCTACGAGCAGTACTTC. Its protein product is CASSQDSRSYEQYF.

This clonotype occurred a few times. The V call is TRBV4-1, the J call TRBJ2-3; 7 bases agree with TRBD1. The CDR3 sequence is 16 residues long. J gave up 6 bases and V 3 bases, and 12 bases lay outside the gene matches. Germline V gene data show CDR1 as MGHRA and CDR2 as YSYEKL. CDR3: CASSHIITGAGDTQYF. As DNA, the CDR3 is TGCGCCAGCAGCCATATTATAACAGGGGCAGGGGATACGCAGTATTTT.

This clonotype was recorded at least ten times. The chain joins TRBV6-6 to TRBJ2-1; D may be TRBD1 (5 bases). CDR3 length: 16 residues. Deletions cut 5 bases from V and 3 bases from J, with 17 bases between. Germline-derived CDR1 and CDR2 are MNHNY and SVGAGI (reference sequence). DNA for the CDR3: TGTGCCAGCAGTGCCTTTGGGGCTTCGAACTACAATGAGCAGTTCTTC. It yields the protein CASSAFGASNYNEQFF.

The genes are TRBV12-3 or TRBV12-4 and TRBJ2-5; the D gene is possibly TRBD2 (5 bases). This CDR3 has 13 residues. The V end was cut by 8 bases, the J end by 7 bases, with 17 bases between. The CDR3 here is CASELGAARTQYF. The CDR3, as DNA: TGTGCCAGCGAACTAGGAGCGGCGAGGACCCAGTACTTC.

This clonotype was counted only a few times. J is TRBJ2-7 and V is TRBV10-3, with D perhaps being TRBD1 or TRBD2 (5 bases each). The V gene lost 4 bases and the J gene lost 6 bases, with 10 bases spanning the gap. The CDR3 extends over 12 amino acids. In germline, CDR1 is ENHRY, CDR2 SYGVKD. DNA for the CDR3: TGTGCCATCAGTGTACAGAGGGGCGAGCAGTACTTC. Encoded protein: CAISVQRGEQYF.

This chain connects TRBV27 to TRBJ1-1, with TRBD1 identical over 7 bases. This CDR3 region has 17 residues. J gave up 5 bases and V 0 bases, and 12 bases lay outside the gene matches. Germline CDR1 reads MNHEY; CDR2 reads SMNVEV (reference sequence). CDR3 amino acids: CASSLSHGGGAKTEAFF. The CDR3, as DNA: TGTGCCAGCAGTTTATCCCATGGAGGGGGCGCGAAAACTGAAGCTTTCTTT.

The V call is TRBV25-1, the J call TRBJ2-3; the match to TRBD2 covers 8 bases. The CDR3 loop spans 14 amino acids. Germline assignment: CDR1 MGHDK and CDR2 SYGVNS. Trimming at V came to 6 bases and at J to 4 bases, leaving 6 bases not matched to a gene. CDR3 loop: CASRGTRSPDTQYF. The CDR3 nucleotides are TGTGCCAGCAGGGGGACTAGAAGCCCAGATACGCAGTATTTT.

This clonotype was detected a few times. This chain uses TRBV7-2 with TRBJ2-1; the match to TRBD2 covers 10 bases. Unmatched junction bases numbered 6, after V lost 0 bases and J lost 4 bases. This CDR3 is 17 amino acids long. The germline gives CDR1 SGHTA, CDR2 FQGNSA. CDR3 amino acids: CASSLAHASGGYNEQFF. CDR3 DNA sequence: TGTGCCAGCAGCTTAGCCCACGCTAGCGGGGGTTACAATGAGCAGTTCTTC.

The DNA of the CDR3 is TGTGCCAGCAGCCAAGGGGGAATTAATTCACCCCTCCACTTT. Protein sequence: CASSQGGINSPLHF. The chain employs TRBV3-1 and TRBJ1-6; the D is unclear. Trimming shortened V by 1 base and J by 6 bases, and 7 bases separated the two germline ends. The CDR3 totals 14 residues. CDR1 is LGHDT, CDR2 YNNKEL, per germline (reference sequence).

The gene calls are TRBV5-1 and TRBJ2-5, with TRBD2 identical over 7 bases. Per germline, CDR1 SGHRS and CDR2 YFSETQ. The CDR3 runs 15 residues. V lost 0 bases to trimming and J lost 2 bases; unmatched junction nucleotides: 4. CDR3: CASSLGRLAQETQYF. The CDR3 DNA reads as TGCGCCAGCAGCTTGGGCAGACTAGCACAAGAGACCCAGTACTTC.

This clonotype was seen repeatedly, ten times or more. The rearrangement joins TRBV7-2 to TRBJ2-5; D possibly corresponds to TRBD1 (7 bases). Per germline, CDR1 SGHTA and CDR2 FQGNSA. CDR3 length: 14 residues. The germline V and J ends were trimmed by 5 bases and 3 bases, with 13 bases remaining between them. CDR3 loop: CASSPAGTEETQYF. CDR3 DNA: TGTGCCAGCAGCCCGGCGGGGACAGAAGAGACCCAGTACTTC.